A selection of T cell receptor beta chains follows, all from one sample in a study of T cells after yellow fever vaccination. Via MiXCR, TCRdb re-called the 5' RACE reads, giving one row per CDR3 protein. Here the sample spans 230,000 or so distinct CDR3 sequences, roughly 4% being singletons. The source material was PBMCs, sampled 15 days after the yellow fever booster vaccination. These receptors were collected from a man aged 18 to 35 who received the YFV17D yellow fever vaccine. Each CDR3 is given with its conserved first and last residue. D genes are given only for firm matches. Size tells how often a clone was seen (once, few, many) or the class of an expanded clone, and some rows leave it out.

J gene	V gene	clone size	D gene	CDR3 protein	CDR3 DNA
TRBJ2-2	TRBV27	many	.	CASSLPIWDIVGELFF	TGTGCCAGCAGTTTGCCTATCTGGGACATAGTAGGGGAGCTGTTTTTT
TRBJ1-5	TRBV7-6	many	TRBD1	CASSLTGGLYSNQPQHF	TGTGCCAGCAGCCTTACAGGGGGCCTATATAGCAATCAGCCCCAGCATTTT
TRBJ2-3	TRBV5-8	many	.	CASSLAPGETDTQYF	TGTGCCAGCAGCTTGGCTCCGGGGGAGACAGATACGCAGTATTTT
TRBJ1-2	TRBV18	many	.	CASSRRDYGYTF	TGTGCCAGCTCTCGGCGGGACTATGGCTACACCTTC
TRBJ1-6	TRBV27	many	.	CASGSKGHGSPLHF	TGTGCCAGCGGCTCAAAAGGACACGGGTCACCCCTCCACTTT
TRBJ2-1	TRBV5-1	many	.	CASSLGWQNEQFF	TGCGCCAGCAGCTTGGGGTGGCAGAATGAGCAGTTCTTC
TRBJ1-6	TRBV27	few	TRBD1	CASAGTGPVSPLHF	TGTGCCAGCGCCGGGACAGGGCCGGTTTCACCCCTCCACTTT
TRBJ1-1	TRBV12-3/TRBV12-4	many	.	CASTREQNTEAFF	TGTGCCAGCACCCGCGAACAGAACACTGAAGCTTTCTTT
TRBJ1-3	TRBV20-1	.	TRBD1	CSARDDRVGNTIYF	TGCAGTGCTAGAGATGACAGGGTTGGAAACACCATATATTTT
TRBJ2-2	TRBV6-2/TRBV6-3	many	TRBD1	CASSYSLGTDTGELFF	TGTGCCAGCAGTTACTCTTTAGGGACAGACACCGGGGAGCTGTTTTTT
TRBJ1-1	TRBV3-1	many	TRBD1	CASSRSRGHGEAFF	TGTGCCAGCAGCCGATCTAGGGGGCATGGTGAAGCTTTCTTT
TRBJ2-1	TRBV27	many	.	CASEDHGRDEQFF	TGTGCCAGCGAGGACCACGGACGCGATGAGCAGTTCTTC
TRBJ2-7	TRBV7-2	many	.	CASSLSTGRFFEQYF	TGTGCCAGCAGCTTAAGTACAGGGCGATTTTTTGAGCAGTACTTC
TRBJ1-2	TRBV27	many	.	CASSLWRAEGYTF	TGTGCCAGCAGTTTGTGGAGGGCGGAGGGCTACACCTTC
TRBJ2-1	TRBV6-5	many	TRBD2	CASRRLDSGGSYNEQFF	TGTGCCAGCAGACGCTTAGATAGCGGGGGGTCTTACAATGAGCAGTTCTTC
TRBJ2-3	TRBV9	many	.	CASSLDSPTDTQYF	TGTGCCAGCAGCCTAGACTCCCCAACAGATACGCAGTATTTT
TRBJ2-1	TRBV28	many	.	CASRTRAAGYNEQFF	TGTGCCAGCAGGACTCGGGCGGCGGGATACAATGAGCAGTTCTTC
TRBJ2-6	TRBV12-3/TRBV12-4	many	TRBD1	CASSLRGFNSGANVLTF	TGTGCCAGCAGCCTCAGGGGGTTTAACTCTGGGGCCAACGTCCTGACTTTC
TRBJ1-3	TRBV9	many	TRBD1	CASSATGITSGNTIYF	TGTGCCAGCAGCGCGACAGGGATAACCTCTGGAAACACCATATATTTT
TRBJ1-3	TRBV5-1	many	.	CASSTDISGNTIYF	TGCGCCAGCAGCACCGACATATCTGGAAACACCATATATTTT
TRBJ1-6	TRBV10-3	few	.	CAISESGGYSPLHF	TGTGCCATCAGTGAGTCCGGCGGCTATTCACCCCTCCACTTT
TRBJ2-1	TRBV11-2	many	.	CASLDRNNEQFF	TGTGCCAGCCTAGACAGAAACAATGAGCAGTTCTTC
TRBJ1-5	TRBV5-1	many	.	CASSPLGGSHQPQHF	TGCGCCAGCAGCCCACTAGGCGGTTCTCATCAGCCCCAGCATTTT
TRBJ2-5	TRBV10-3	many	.	CAISDRGGTGTETQYF	TGTGCCATCAGTGATCGGGGGGGGACAGGGACGGAGACCCAGTACTTC
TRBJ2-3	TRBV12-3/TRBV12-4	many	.	CASSLSGSGTDTQYF	TGTGCCAGCAGTTTATCGGGGAGCGGCACAGATACGCAGTATTTT
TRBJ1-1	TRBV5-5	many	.	CASSFSLWLNTEAFF	TGTGCCAGCAGCTTCTCCCTATGGCTTAACACTGAAGCTTTCTTT
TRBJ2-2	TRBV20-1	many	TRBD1	CSASANRGTGELFF	TGCAGTGCTAGCGCGAACAGGGGAACCGGGGAGCTGTTTTTT
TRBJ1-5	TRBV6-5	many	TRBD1	CASSRQGDQPQHF	TGTGCCAGCAGCCGACAGGGGGATCAGCCCCAGCATTTT
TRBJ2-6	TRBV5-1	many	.	CASSLANSGANVLTF	TGCGCCAGCAGCTTGGCCAACTCTGGGGCCAACGTCCTGACTTTC
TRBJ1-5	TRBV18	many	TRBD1	CASSPYAGTGDQPQHF	TGTGCCAGCTCACCATACGCGGGGACAGGGGATCAGCCCCAGCATTTT
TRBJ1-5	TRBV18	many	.	CASSPPDKDHFFSNQPQHF	TGTGCCAGCTCACCGCCCGACAAGGACCATTTTTTTAGCAATCAGCCCCAGCATTTT
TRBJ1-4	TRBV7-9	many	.	CASSLGVELFF	TGTGCCAGCAGCTTAGGGGTGGAACTGTTTTTT
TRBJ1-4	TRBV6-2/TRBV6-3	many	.	CASSYFRFTATNEKLFF	TGTGCCAGCAGTTATTTCCGGTTTACCGCAACTAATGAAAAACTGTTTTTT
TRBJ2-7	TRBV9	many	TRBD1	CASSNRDSHYEQYF	TGTGCCAGCAGCAACCGGGACAGCCACTACGAGCAGTACTTC
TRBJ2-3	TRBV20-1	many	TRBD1	CSASGWWDRSTDTQYF	TGCAGTGCTAGTGGGTGGTGGGACAGGTCCACAGATACGCAGTATTTT
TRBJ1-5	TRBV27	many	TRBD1	CASSTDRAAQPQHF	TGTGCCAGCAGCACGGACAGGGCGGCTCAGCCCCAGCATTTT
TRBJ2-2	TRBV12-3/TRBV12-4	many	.	CASSPRQYTGELFF	TGTGCCAGCAGCCCTAGACAGTACACCGGGGAGCTGTTTTTT
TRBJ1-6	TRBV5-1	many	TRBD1	CASRQGADSPLHF	TGCGCCAGCAGGCAGGGGGCGGATTCACCCCTCCACTTT
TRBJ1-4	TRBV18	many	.	CASSPPPPSELFF	TGTGCCAGCTCACCACCGCCGCCCTCGGAACTGTTTTTT
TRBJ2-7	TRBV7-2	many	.	CASSLLGLGVSYEQYF	TGTGCCAGCAGCCTCCTAGGACTTGGGGTCTCCTACGAGCAGTACTTC
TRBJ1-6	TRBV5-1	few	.	CASSLVQGGSDNSPLHF	TGCGCCAGCAGCTTGGTCCAGGGAGGATCGGATAATTCACCCCTCCACTTT
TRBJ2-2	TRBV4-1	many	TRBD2	CASSQWGLRTGELFF	TGCGCCAGCAGCCAATGGGGACTACGGACCGGGGAGCTGTTTTTT
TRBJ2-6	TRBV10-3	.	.	CAIGPTVGANVLTF	TGTGCCATCGGGCCGACAGTCGGGGCCAACGTCCTGACTTTC
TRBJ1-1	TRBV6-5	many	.	CASSYFRENTEAFF	TGTGCCAGCAGTTACTTTAGGGAGAACACTGAAGCTTTCTTT
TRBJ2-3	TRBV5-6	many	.	CASSGGFLVVPDTQYF	TGTGCCAGCAGCGGGGGGTTTCTAGTAGTCCCAGATACGCAGTATTTT
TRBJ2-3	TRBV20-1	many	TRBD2	CSVEGGGAADTQYF	TGCAGTGTCGAGGGCGGGGGGGCGGCAGATACGCAGTATTTT
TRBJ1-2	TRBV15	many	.	CATSRAGFNYGYTF	TGTGCCACCAGCAGAGCCGGCTTTAACTATGGCTACACCTTC
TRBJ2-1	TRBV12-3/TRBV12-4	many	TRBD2	CASRALAGGSDFF	TGTGCCAGCAGGGCCCTAGCGGGGGGGAGCGATTTCTTC
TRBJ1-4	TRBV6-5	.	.	CASRGGGTNEKLFF	TGTGCCTCCCGGGGCGGGGGCACTAATGAAAAACTGTTTTTT
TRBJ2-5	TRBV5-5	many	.	CASSFLGTGGETQYF	TGTGCCAGCAGCTTTCTGGGCACTGGGGGGGAGACCCAGTACTTC
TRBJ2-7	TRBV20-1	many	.	CSAREGASVNEQYF	TGCAGTGCTAGAGAAGGGGCTAGCGTCAACGAGCAGTACTTC
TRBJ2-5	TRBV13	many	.	CASCEGGTGETQYF	TGTGCCAGCTGCGAGGGGGGCACGGGAGAGACCCAGTACTTC
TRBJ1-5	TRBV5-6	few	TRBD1	CASSLNRGAYSNQPQHF	TGTGCCAGCAGCCTGAACAGGGGCGCTTATAGCAATCAGCCCCAGCATTTT
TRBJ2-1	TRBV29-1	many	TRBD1	CSVVLLRTGGMNEQFF	TGCAGCGTTGTGTTGTTGAGGACAGGGGGTATGAATGAGCAGTTCTTC
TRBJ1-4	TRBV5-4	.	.	CASSRAGATNEKLFF	TGTGCCAGCAGCCGCGCAGGGGCCACTAATGAAAAACTGTTTTTT
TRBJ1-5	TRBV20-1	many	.	CSARKGDYSNQPQHF	TGCAGTGCTAGGAAAGGGGACTATAGCAATCAGCCCCAGCATTTT
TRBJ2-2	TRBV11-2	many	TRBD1	CASNPGRTGHTGELFF	TGTGCCAGCAACCCCGGCCGGACAGGGCACACCGGGGAGCTGTTTTTT
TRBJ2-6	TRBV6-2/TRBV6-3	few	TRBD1	CASSSRDRDVIAGANVLTF	TGTGCCAGCAGTTCCCGGGACAGGGATGTTATAGCCGGGGCCAACGTCCTGACTTTC
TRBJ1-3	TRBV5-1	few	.	CASSLAGMITGNTIYF	TGCGCCAGCAGCTTAGCAGGGATGATAACGGGAAACACCATATATTTT
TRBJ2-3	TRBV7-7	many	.	CASSLEAGDTQYF	TGTGCCAGCAGCTTAGAGGCAGGAGATACGCAGTATTTT